This T cell receptor beta chain was profiled in a study of cytomegalovirus exposure and HLA in healthy donors. This PCR relied on a set of 60 Vbeta primers and 13 Jbeta primers. Original data processing: The count from a later analysis was 79 million or so unique TCR beta chains, some 9.9 million of them shared. Method: immunoSEQ multiplex PCR; TCRdb's copy keeps in-frame clones and lacks some. For V, J and clone size, that table is used; D and trimming come from the DNA. The sample holds approximately 170,000 clones; about 79% are singletons and the top ten take approximately 0.76%. CDR1 SGHTA and CDR2 FQGNSA come from the germline V gene. The V and J ends lost 2 bases and 0 bases respectively, with 10 bases between them. This CDR3 has 15 amino acids. This cohort consisted of healthy bone marrow donors.

The chain carries TRBV7-2 and TRBJ1-2; D is ambiguous. The receptor was derived from a female donor in good health and CMV-seronegative. Sample: PBMCs. In DNA, the CDR3 is TGTGCCAGCAGCTTAATTCCCGGAGCTAACTATGGCTACACCTTC. Its protein product is CASSLIPGANYGYTF.